Listed below are T cell receptor beta chains from one sample, sequenced in a study of a mutant IDH1 vaccine in newly diagnosed glioma. Sequencing was performed with immunoSEQ multiplex PCR; in TCRdb, only in-frame clones are kept and a portion is missing. The profile covers 30,000 to 35,000 clones, with about four fifths appearing a single time and roughly 10% taken by the ten largest. Specimen: peripheral blood mononuclear cells (PBMCs), collected from a glioma patient treated with radiotherapy, temozolomide or both. These receptor sequences come from a man between 45 and 60 years old with glioma. Some clones in this sample may be carry-over from other donors' samples. CDR3s include the opening cysteine and the closing phenylalanine or tryptophan. D genes are given only for firm matches. Part of the rows lack a size; the others show once, few, many or a class for expanded clones.

j_gene: TRBJ1-2
abundance: few
v_gene: TRBV5-4
len: 18
d_gene: TRBD1
CDR3aa: CASSRSRDRGRMKNGYTF
CDR3nt: TGTGCCAGCAGCCGTAGCCGGGACAGGGGGCGCATGAAGAATGGCTACACCTTC

j_gene: TRBJ1-2
abundance: once
v_gene: TRBV29-1
len: 12
d_gene: NA
CDR3aa: CSVGRGRDGYTF
CDR3nt: TGCAGCGTGGGCAGGGGAAGGGATGGCTACACCTTC

j_gene: TRBJ2-3
abundance: NA
v_gene: TRBV10-3
len: 15
d_gene: NA
CDR3aa: CAITEGDLDTDTQYF
CDR3nt: TGTGCCATCACCGAAGGGGATTTGGACACAGATACGCAGTATTTT

j_gene: TRBJ2-2
abundance: NA
v_gene: TRBV21-1
len: 17
d_gene: NA
CDR3aa: CASSETVPAPNTGELFF
CDR3nt: TGTGCCAGCAGCGAAACAGTCCCGGCCCCGAACACCGGGGAGCTGTTTTTT

j_gene: TRBJ2-7
abundance: NA
v_gene: TRBV29-1
len: 12
d_gene: NA
CDR3aa: CSVRDGTYEQYF
CDR3nt: TGCAGCGTACGGGACGGCACCTACGAGCAGTACTTC

j_gene: TRBJ2-1
abundance: once
v_gene: TRBV4-1
len: 14
d_gene: NA
CDR3aa: CASSQVPNDNEQFF
CDR3nt: TGCGCCAGCAGCCAAGTTCCTAACGACAATGAGCAGTTCTTC

j_gene: TRBJ1-6
abundance: NA
v_gene: TRBV4-1
len: 13
d_gene: NA
CDR3aa: CASSAEAAGTLHF
CDR3nt: TGCGCCAGCAGCGCAGAGGCGGCTGGAACCCTCCACTTT

j_gene: TRBJ1-1
abundance: few
v_gene: TRBV5-6
len: 15
d_gene: NA
CDR3aa: CASLEGGGLDTEAFF
CDR3nt: TGTGCCAGCCTGGAAGGGGGGGGCTTGGACACTGAAGCTTTCTTT

j_gene: TRBJ1-6
abundance: NA
v_gene: TRBV5-4
len: 12
d_gene: NA
CDR3aa: CASSIRGRPLHF
CDR3nt: TGTGCCAGCAGCATCCGGGGGAGACCCCTCCACTTT

j_gene: TRBJ1-6
abundance: NA
v_gene: TRBV14
len: 16
d_gene: NA
CDR3aa: CASSQDSTGYNSPLHF
CDR3nt: TGTGCCAGCAGCCAAGATTCTACGGGGTATAATTCACCCCTCCACTTT

j_gene: TRBJ1-2
abundance: few
v_gene: TRBV9
len: 14
d_gene: NA
CDR3aa: CASSDLQGGGGYTF
CDR3nt: TGTGCCAGCAGCGACCTACAGGGAGGGGGTGGCTACACCTTC

j_gene: TRBJ2-7
abundance: NA
v_gene: TRBV6-5
len: 15
d_gene: NA
CDR3aa: CASSPLSGSSYEQYF
CDR3nt: TGTGCCAGCAGTCCACTCTCCGGGAGTAGCTACGAGCAGTACTTC

j_gene: TRBJ2-7
abundance: NA
v_gene: TRBV7-2
len: 12
d_gene: NA
CDR3aa: CASSLLGYEQYF
CDR3nt: TGTGCCAGCAGCTTATTGGGGTACGAGCAGTACTTC

j_gene: TRBJ2-7
abundance: NA
v_gene: TRBV15
len: 14
d_gene: TRBD1
CDR3aa: CATSRAGQWPEQYF
CDR3nt: TGTGCCACCAGCAGAGCGGGACAGTGGCCCGAGCAGTACTTC

j_gene: TRBJ2-2
abundance: once
v_gene: TRBV5-6
len: 15
d_gene: NA
CDR3aa: CASGKVGVDTGELFF
CDR3nt: TGTGCCAGCGGGAAGGTCGGAGTAGACACCGGGGAGCTGTTTTTT

j_gene: TRBJ2-2
abundance: NA
v_gene: TRBV5-4
len: 15
d_gene: NA
CDR3aa: CASSQGGTNTGELFF
CDR3nt: TGTGCCAGCAGCCAGGGTGGCACTAACACCGGGGAGCTGTTTTTT

j_gene: TRBJ1-2
abundance: few
v_gene: TRBV27
len: 11
d_gene: TRBD1
CDR3aa: CASGQGSGYTF
CDR3nt: TGTGCCAGCGGACAGGGTTCTGGCTACACCTTC